Listed below are T cell receptor beta chains from one sample, sequenced in a study of CD8+ T cells in alopecia areata. Produced via immunoSEQ multiplex PCR; TCRdb's table is partial and in-frame only. The profile covers about 64,000 clones, with around 45% appearing a single time and roughly 20% taken by the ten largest. The sample in question was CD8+ T cells sorted from blood, obtained around week 37, from a patient treated with tofacitinib. All receptors derive from a human donor with alopecia areata. Both conserved end residues are part of each CDR3. The order of the fields is clone size, V gene, D gene, J gene, CDR3 protein, CDR3 DNA. The D gene is left open where the match is weak. The size of a clone is reported for some rows only, either as once, few or many, or as a class for expanded clones.

>NA|TRBV13|NA|TRBJ1-1
CASSLSGARTEAFF
TGTGCCAGCAGCCTATCAGGGGCCCGTACTGAAGCTTTCTTT
>NA|TRBV28|NA|TRBJ2-3
CASSLEDTQYF
TGTGCCAGCAGTTTAGAAGATACGCAGTATTTT
>NA|TRBV2|TRBD1|TRBJ1-5
CASSSPGTDSNQPQHF
TGTGCCAGCAGTTCCCCCGGGACAGATAGCAATCAGCCCCAGCATTTT
>NA|TRBV27|TRBD2|TRBJ2-3
CASSSPGTTYTDTQYF
TGTGCCAGCAGTTCACCCGGGACTACCTACACAGATACGCAGTATTTT
>NA|TRBV19|NA|TRBJ2-2
CASSMEGRNTGELFF
TGTGCCAGTAGTATGGAAGGCCGAAACACCGGGGAGCTGTTTTTT
>NA|TRBV30|NA|TRBJ1-1
CAWSTGTSSTEAFF
TGTGCCTGGAGTACCGGGACATCAAGCACTGAAGCTTTCTTT
>once|TRBV29-1|NA|TRBJ2-7
CSVEGLYYEQYF
TGCAGCGTTGAAGGACTATACTACGAGCAGTACTTC
>NA|TRBV27|NA|TRBJ2-5
CASSLRLEETQYF
TGTGCCAGCAGTCTCAGACTAGAGGAGACCCAGTACTTC
>NA|TRBV9|NA|TRBJ2-4
CASSVGLPNIQYF
TGTGCCAGCAGCGTAGGTCTCCCAAACATTCAGTACTTC
>NA|TRBV30|NA|TRBJ2-1
CAWRVGGSSYNEQFF
TGTGCCTGGAGGGTAGGCGGTAGCTCCTACAATGAGCAGTTCTTC
>few|TRBV29-1|TRBD1|TRBJ2-1
CSAEGSDRENEQFF
TGCAGCGCTGAAGGGTCGGACAGGGAAAATGAGCAGTTCTTC
>few|TRBV6-4|NA|TRBJ2-3
CASSDQAEGTDTQYF
TGTGCCAGCAGTGATCAGGCAGAAGGCACAGATACGCAGTATTTT
>few|TRBV9|NA|TRBJ2-7
CASSAGGLSYEQYF
TGTGCCAGCAGCGCCGGGGGACTTTCCTACGAGCAGTACTTC
>NA|TRBV11-2|NA|TRBJ2-2
CASSLAREPGELFF
TGTGCCAGCAGCTTAGCCAGGGAACCCGGGGAGCTGTTTTTT
>many|TRBV6-6|NA|TRBJ2-5
CASRSEPSVQETQYF
TGTGCCAGCAGGAGTGAACCCTCAGTACAAGAGACCCAGTACTTC
>few|TRBV29-1|NA|TRBJ2-7
CSVATGHSYEQYF
TGCAGCGTTGCAACAGGGCACTCCTACGAGCAGTACTTC
>NA|TRBV4-1|NA|TRBJ2-2
CASSQKAVANTGELFF
TGCGCCAGCAGCCAAAAGGCGGTCGCGAACACCGGGGAGCTGTTTTTT
>NA|TRBV28|TRBD2|TRBJ2-1
CASSLTGGGYNEQFF
TGTGCCAGCAGTTTGACGGGGGGAGGTTACAATGAGCAGTTCTTC
>NA|TRBV29-1|NA|TRBJ1-1
CSVESGDLNTEAFF
TGCAGCGTTGAATCTGGGGATTTGAACACTGAAGCTTTCTTT
>few|TRBV13|TRBD2|TRBJ2-1
CASSSKLAGVYNEQFF
TGTGCCAGCAGCTCCAAACTAGCGGGAGTTTACAATGAGCAGTTCTTC
>NA|TRBV4-1|NA|TRBJ2-3
CASSRISGDDTQYF
TGCGCCAGCAGCCGCATATCGGGAGATGACACGCAGTATTTT
>NA|TRBV7-2|TRBD2|TRBJ2-7
CASSPRQPLAGPYEQYF
TGTGCCAGCAGCCCACGCCAACCTCTAGCGGGCCCTTACGAGCAGTACTTC
>NA|TRBV7-6|NA|TRBJ1-2
CASSSPTEAYGYTF
TGTGCCAGCAGCTCCCCTACGGAAGCTTATGGCTACACCTTC
>NA|TRBV10-3|NA|TRBJ2-1
CAISRRERDEQFF
TGTGCCATCAGTCGACGGGAGCGTGATGAGCAGTTCTTC
>NA|TRBV11-1|NA|TRBJ2-7
CASSLYYGATYEQYF
TGTGCCAGCAGCTTGTATTACGGGGCGACCTACGAGCAGTACTTC
>NA|TRBV13|NA|TRBJ2-5
CASSLGVKKRETQYF
TGTGCCAGCAGCTTAGGGGTCAAAAAGAGGGAGACCCAGTACTTC
>NA|TRBV27|NA|TRBJ2-5
CASSGLQGSGETQYF
TGTGCCAGCAGTGGGCTCCAGGGGTCGGGGGAGACCCAGTACTTC
>once|TRBV15|NA|TRBJ1-2
CATTRRPGNYGYTF
TGTGCCACCACGAGACGACCAGGGAACTATGGCTACACCTTC
>NA|TRBV6-5|NA|TRBJ2-2
CASSLTTSKEAGELFF
TGTGCCAGCAGTTTAACGACTAGTAAAGAGGCCGGGGAGCTGTTTTTT
>many|TRBV4-1|NA|TRBJ1-2
CASSLLRDNYGYTF
TGCGCCAGCAGCCTTCTCCGGGACAACTATGGCTACACCTTC
>few|TRBV27|TRBD2|TRBJ2-2
CASSLSGEGTGELFF
TGTGCCAGCAGTTTATCGGGGGAGGGGACCGGGGAGCTGTTTTTT
>NA|TRBV5-1|NA|TRBJ2-7
CASSRVLRDSYEQYF
TGCGCCAGCAGCCGCGTACTCAGGGATTCCTACGAGCAGTACTTC
>NA|TRBV29-1|TRBD2|TRBJ2-7
CSVVRGEQYF
TGCAGCGTTGTGCGGGGGGAGCAGTACTTC
>NA|TRBV2|NA|TRBJ1-1
CASRAANTEAFF
TGTGCCAGCAGGGCGGCGAACACTGAAGCTTTCTTT
>few|TRBV5-6|TRBD2|TRBJ2-5
CASSLVAGGYQETQYF
TGTGCCAGCAGCTTGGTAGCGGGAGGGTACCAAGAGACCCAGTACTTC
>NA|TRBV5-1|NA|TRBJ2-7
CASQRGEGTYEQYF
TGCGCCAGCCAGAGAGGAGAGGGGACCTACGAGCAGTACTTC
>NA|TRBV7-2|TRBD2|TRBJ2-3
CASSLTSGSRLDTQYF
TGTGCCAGCAGCTTGACTAGCGGGAGTCGTCTGGATACGCAGTATTTT
>few|TRBV29-1|NA|TRBJ2-7
CSVEDRESYEQYF
TGCAGCGTTGAGGACCGAGAATCCTACGAGCAGTACTTC
>NA|TRBV4-2|TRBD2|TRBJ2-1
CASSQGLASSYNEQFF
TGTGCCAGCAGCCAGGGACTAGCGTCCTCCTACAATGAGCAGTTCTTC
>NA|TRBV9|TRBD1|TRBJ2-2
CASSVEGQRNTGELFF
TGTGCCAGCAGCGTAGAGGGACAGAGAAACACCGGGGAGCTGTTTTTT
>NA|TRBV28|TRBD2|TRBJ2-1
CASSLWTSGDTYNEQFF
TGTGCCAGCAGTTTATGGACTAGCGGGGATACCTACAATGAGCAGTTCTTC
>NA|TRBV4-1|NA|TRBJ1-4
CASSLPGMEEKLFF
TGCGCCAGCAGCCTCCCCGGTATGGAGGAGAAACTGTTTTTT
>NA|TRBV5-1|NA|TRBJ2-7
CASSLGDLDEQYF
TGCGCCAGCAGCTTGGGCGACTTAGACGAGCAGTACTTC